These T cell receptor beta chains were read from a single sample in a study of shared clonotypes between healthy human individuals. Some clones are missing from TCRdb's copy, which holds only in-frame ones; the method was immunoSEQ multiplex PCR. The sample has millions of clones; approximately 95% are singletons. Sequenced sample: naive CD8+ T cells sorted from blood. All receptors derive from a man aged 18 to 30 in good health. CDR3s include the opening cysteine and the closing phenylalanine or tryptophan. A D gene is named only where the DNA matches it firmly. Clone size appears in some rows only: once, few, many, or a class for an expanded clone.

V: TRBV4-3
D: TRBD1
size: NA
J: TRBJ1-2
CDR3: CASSRAGTGELYYGYTF
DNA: TGCGCCAGCAGCCGAGCCGGGACAGGGGAACTCTACTATGGCTACACCTTC

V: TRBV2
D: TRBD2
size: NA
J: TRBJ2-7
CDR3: CARTGTSGTYEQYF
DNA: TGTGCCAGAACCGGGACTAGCGGTACCTACGAGCAGTACTTC

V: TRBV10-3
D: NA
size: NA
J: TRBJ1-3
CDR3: CAISGTTGSGNTIYF
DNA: TGTGCCATCAGTGGGACCACAGGCTCTGGAAACACCATATATTTT

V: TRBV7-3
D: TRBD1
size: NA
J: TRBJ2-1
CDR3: CASSPGTGDYNEQFF
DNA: TGTGCCAGCAGCCCCGGGACAGGGGACTACAATGAGCAGTTCTTC

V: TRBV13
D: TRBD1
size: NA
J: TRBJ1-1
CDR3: CASSFDRGTEAFF
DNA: TGTGCCAGCAGCTTCGACAGGGGTACTGAAGCTTTCTTT

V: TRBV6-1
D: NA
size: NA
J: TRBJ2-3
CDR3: CASSEFPVSADTQYF
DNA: TGTGCCAGCAGTGAGTTCCCTGTCTCAGCAGATACGCAGTATTTT

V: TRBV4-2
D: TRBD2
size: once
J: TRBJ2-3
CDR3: CASSQDHVAGDLTDTQYF
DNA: TGTGCCAGCAGCCAAGATCATGTAGCGGGGGATCTCACAGATACGCAGTATTTT

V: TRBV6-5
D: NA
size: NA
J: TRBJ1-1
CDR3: CASSYSSPGNTEAFF
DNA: TGTGCCAGCAGTTACTCGAGTCCGGGAAACACTGAAGCTTTCTTT

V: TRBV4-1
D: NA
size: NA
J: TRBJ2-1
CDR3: CASSQDPGGGHEQFF
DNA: TGCGCCAGCAGCCAAGATCCGGGCGGGGGCCATGAGCAGTTCTTC

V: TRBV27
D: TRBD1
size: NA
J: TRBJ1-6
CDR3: CASSLTGHPNSPLHF
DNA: TGTGCCAGCAGTTTGACAGGGCATCCTAATTCACCCCTCCACTTT

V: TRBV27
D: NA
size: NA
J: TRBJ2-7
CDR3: CASSSRGEQYF
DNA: TGTGCCAGCAGTTCCAGGGGCGAGCAGTACTTC

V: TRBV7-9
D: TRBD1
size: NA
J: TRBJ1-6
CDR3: CASSLRQGNSPLHF
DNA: TGTGCCAGCAGCTTACGACAGGGGAATTCACCCCTCCACTTT

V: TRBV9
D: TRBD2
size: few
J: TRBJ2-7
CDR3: CASSVGGTSGYEQYF
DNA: TGTGCCAGCAGCGTAGGGGGGACTAGCGGCTACGAGCAGTACTTC

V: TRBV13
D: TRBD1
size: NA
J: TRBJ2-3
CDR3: CASSFLAGGTDTQYF
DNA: TGTGCCAGCAGCTTCCTTGCAGGGGGTACAGATACGCAGTATTTT

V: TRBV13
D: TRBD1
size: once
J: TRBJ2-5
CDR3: CASSSQGDRETQYF
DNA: TGTGCCAGCAGCTCGCAGGGGGACAGGGAGACCCAGTACTTC

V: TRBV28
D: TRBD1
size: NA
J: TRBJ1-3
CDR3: CASSGGQRGLSGNTIYF
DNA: TGTGCCAGCAGTGGGGGACAGAGGGGGCTTTCTGGAAACACCATATATTTT

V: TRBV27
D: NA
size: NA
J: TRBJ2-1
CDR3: CASSTGHEQFF
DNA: TGTGCCAGCAGTACAGGGCACGAGCAGTTCTTC

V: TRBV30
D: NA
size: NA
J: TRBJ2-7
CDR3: CAWSSTYEQYF
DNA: TGTGCCTGGAGTTCAACCTACGAGCAGTACTTC

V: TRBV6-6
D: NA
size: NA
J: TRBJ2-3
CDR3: CASDGTSTDTQYF
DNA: TGTGCCAGCGACGGGACAAGCACAGATACGCAGTATTTT

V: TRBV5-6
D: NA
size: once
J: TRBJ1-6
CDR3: CASSQKNKAVGPEPLHF
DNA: TGTGCCAGCAGCCAAAAAAATAAGGCGGTGGGACCGGAACCCCTCCACTTT

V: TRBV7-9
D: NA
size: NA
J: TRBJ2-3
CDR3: CASSLRSDLTDTQYF
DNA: TGTGCCAGCAGCTTAAGGAGTGACCTCACAGATACGCAGTATTTT

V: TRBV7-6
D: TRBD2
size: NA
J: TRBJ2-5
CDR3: CASSLGTMLQETQYF
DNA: TGTGCCAGCAGCCTCGGGACTATGCTTCAAGAGACCCAGTACTTC

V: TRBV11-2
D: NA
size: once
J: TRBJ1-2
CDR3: CASSPGAHSYYGYTF
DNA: TGTGCCAGCAGCCCCGGCGCCCATTCCTACTATGGCTACACCTTC

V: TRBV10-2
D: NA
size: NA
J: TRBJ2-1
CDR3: CASRPPSYNEQFF
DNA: TGCGCCAGCAGGCCCCCAAGTTACAATGAGCAGTTCTTC

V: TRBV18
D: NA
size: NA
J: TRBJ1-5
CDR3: CDSGHDGQPQHF
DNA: TGTGACTCAGGCCATGATGGGCAGCCCCAGCATTTT

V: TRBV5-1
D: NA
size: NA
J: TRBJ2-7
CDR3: CASSLVGTTYTSYEQYF
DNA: TGCGCCAGCAGCTTGGTCGGGACGACTTACACCTCCTACGAGCAGTACTTC

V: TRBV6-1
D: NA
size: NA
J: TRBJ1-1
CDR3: CASRDLTEAFF
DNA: TGTGCCAGCCGGGACTTGACTGAAGCTTTCTTT

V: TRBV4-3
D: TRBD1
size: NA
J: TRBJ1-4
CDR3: CASSGRTGGTNEKLFF
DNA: TGCGCCAGCAGCGGCCGGACAGGGGGAACTAATGAAAAACTGTTTTTT

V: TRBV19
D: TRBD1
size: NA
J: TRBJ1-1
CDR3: CASKGGGQEAFF
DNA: TGTGCCAGTAAAGGAGGGGGACAGGAAGCTTTCTTT

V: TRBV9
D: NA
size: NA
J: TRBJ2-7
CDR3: CASSVTTGDSYEQYF
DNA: TGTGCCAGCAGCGTAACCACAGGAGACTCCTACGAGCAGTACTTC

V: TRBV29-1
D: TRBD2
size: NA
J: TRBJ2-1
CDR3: CSVADLLATYNEQFF
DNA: TGCAGCGTCGCGGACTTACTAGCGACCTACAATGAGCAGTTCTTC

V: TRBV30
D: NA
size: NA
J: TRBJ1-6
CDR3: CAWSVGWSSYNSPLHF
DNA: TGTGCCTGGAGTGTAGGTTGGAGCTCCTATAATTCACCCCTCCACTTT

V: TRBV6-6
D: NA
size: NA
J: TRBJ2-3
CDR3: CASSYWGPNADTQYF
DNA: TGTGCCAGCAGTTATTGGGGGCCCAACGCCGATACGCAGTATTTT

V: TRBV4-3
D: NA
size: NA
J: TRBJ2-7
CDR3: CASSQAGDIGYEQYF
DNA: TGCGCCAGCAGCCAAGCGGGAGACATCGGCTACGAGCAGTACTTC

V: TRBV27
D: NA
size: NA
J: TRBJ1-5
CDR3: CASSLGQVNQPQHF
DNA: TGTGCCAGCAGTTTAGGGCAGGTCAATCAGCCCCAGCATTTT

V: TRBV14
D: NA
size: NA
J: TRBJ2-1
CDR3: CASSQEPGYNEQFF
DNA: TGTGCCAGCAGCCAAGAGCCAGGTTACAATGAGCAGTTCTTC

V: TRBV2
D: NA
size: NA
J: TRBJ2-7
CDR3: CASSYDPGTSSYEQYF
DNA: TGTGCCAGCAGTTACGATCCTGGGACATCCTCGTACGAGCAGTACTTC

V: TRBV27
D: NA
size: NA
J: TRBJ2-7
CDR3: CASSLGRGGYEQYF
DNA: TGTGCCAGCAGTTTGGGGCGGGGTGGGTACGAGCAGTACTTC

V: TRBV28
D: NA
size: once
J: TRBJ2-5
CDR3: CASSSSGEGQETQYF
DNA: TGTGCCAGCAGTTCCTCGGGAGAGGGACAAGAGACCCAGTACTTC

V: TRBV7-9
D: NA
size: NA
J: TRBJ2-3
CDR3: CASSLELGAPSTDTQYF
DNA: TGTGCCAGCAGCTTAGAATTAGGGGCTCCCAGCACAGATACGCAGTATTTT

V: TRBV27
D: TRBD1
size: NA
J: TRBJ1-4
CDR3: CASSGGGREKLFF
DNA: TGTGCCAGCAGTGGAGGGGGCCGGGAAAAACTGTTTTTT

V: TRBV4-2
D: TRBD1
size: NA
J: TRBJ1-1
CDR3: CASSQEGGQVPLNAFF
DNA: TGTGCCAGCAGCCAAGAGGGCGGACAGGTTCCCCTTAATGCTTTCTTT

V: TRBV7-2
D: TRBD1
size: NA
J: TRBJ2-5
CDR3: CASSTSTGVETQYF
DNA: TGTGCCAGCAGCACCTCGACAGGGGTGGAGACCCAGTACTTC

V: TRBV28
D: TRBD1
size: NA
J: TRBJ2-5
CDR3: CASSRTGTAETQYF
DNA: TGTGCCAGCAGCCGGACAGGGACGGCGGAGACCCAGTACTTC

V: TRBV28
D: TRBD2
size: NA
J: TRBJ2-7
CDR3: CASSLRGGAREQYF
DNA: TGTGCCAGCAGTTTACGCGGGGGGGCCCGCGAGCAGTACTTC

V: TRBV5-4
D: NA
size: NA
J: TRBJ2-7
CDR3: CASSGVGPREQYF
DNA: TGTGCCAGCAGCGGGGTGGGACCCCGCGAGCAGTACTTC

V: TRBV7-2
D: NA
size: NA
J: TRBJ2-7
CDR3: CASSLNWRQYF
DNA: TGTGCCAGCAGCTTGAACTGGAGGCAGTACTTC

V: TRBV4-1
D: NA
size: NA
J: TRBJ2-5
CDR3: CASSQASSLETQYF
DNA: TGCGCCAGCAGCCAAGCGTCTAGTTTGGAGACCCAGTACTTC

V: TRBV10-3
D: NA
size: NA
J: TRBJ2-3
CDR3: CAMGGEVASTDTQYF
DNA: TGTGCCATGGGGGGAGAGGTAGCGAGCACAGATACGCAGTATTTT

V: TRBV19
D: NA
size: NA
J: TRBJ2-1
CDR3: CASSIGGFNEQFF
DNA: TGTGCCAGTAGTATAGGGGGATTCAATGAGCAGTTCTTC

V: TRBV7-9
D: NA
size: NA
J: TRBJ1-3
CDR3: CASSPPFLSGNTIYF
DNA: TGTGCCAGCAGCCCCCCTTTTTTGTCTGGAAACACCATATATTTT

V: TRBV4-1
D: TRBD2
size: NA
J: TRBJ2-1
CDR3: CASSQVPGLAGDNEQFF
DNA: TGCGCCAGCAGCCAGGTTCCGGGCCTAGCGGGAGACAATGAGCAGTTCTTC

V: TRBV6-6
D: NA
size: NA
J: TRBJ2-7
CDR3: CASSPRDGPYEQYF
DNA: TGTGCCAGCAGTCCCCGGGACGGACCCTACGAGCAGTACTTC

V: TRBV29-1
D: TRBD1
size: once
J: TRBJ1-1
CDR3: CSVAPGQGLNTEAFF
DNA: TGCAGCGTGGCCCCGGGACAGGGGTTGAACACTGAAGCTTTCTTT

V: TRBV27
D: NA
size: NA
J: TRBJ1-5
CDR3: CASSLGRGGNQPQHF
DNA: TGTGCCAGCAGTTTAGGCAGGGGAGGCAATCAGCCCCAGCATTTT

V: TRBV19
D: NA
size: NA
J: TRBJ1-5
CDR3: CASVPGRGQPQHF
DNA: TGTGCCAGTGTCCCCGGGCGTGGGCAGCCCCAGCATTTT

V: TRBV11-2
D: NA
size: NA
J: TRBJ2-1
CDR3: CASSLGPGDNNEQFF
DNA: TGTGCCAGCAGCTTAGGCCCGGGAGACAACAATGAGCAGTTCTTC

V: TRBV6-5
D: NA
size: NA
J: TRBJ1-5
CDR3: CASRPGDPNQPQHF
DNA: TGTGCCAGCAGGCCCGGGGATCCCAATCAGCCCCAGCATTTT

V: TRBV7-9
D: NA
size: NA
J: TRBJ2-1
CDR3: CASMGGLQGNEQFF
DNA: TGTGCCAGTATGGGGGGCCTCCAGGGGAATGAGCAGTTCTTC

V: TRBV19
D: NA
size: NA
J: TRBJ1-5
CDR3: CASSIAGFDNQPQHF
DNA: TGTGCTAGTAGTATAGCCGGGTTTGACAATCAGCCCCAGCATTTT